What follows are 18 T cell receptor beta chains derived from one specimen sequenced in a study of cytomegalovirus exposure and HLA in healthy donors (dated by TCRdb to 2017 to 2019). Receptor amplification or capture employed the immunoSEQ multiplex PCR assay. For the multiplex PCR, a mixture combining 60 forward primers for TCR Vbeta segments and 13 reverse primers for TCR Jbeta segments was used. TCRdb obtained this table from immuneACCESS and retained in-frame rearrangements with V and J assigned. These tables miss some clones; where compared with another copy, unresolved V genes account for less than half of the shortfall, and the remainder is unexplained. The record for this sample contains about 140,000 clones. The top ten hold roughly 2% of the sample. Sequencing input: PBMCs. All receptors come from a young woman in good health and CMV-seronegative.

The J gene is TRBJ2-1, the V gene TRBV7-2; possibly TRBD2 for D (6 bases). Trimming took 7 bases from V and 7 from J, leaving 17 bases between them. This CDR3 is 14 amino acids long. Germline lookup yields CDR1 SGHTA and CDR2 FQGNSA. CDR3 DNA sequence: TGTGCCAGCACCCTGGACTATAACGGGAATGAGCAGTTCTTC. Amino acids: CASTLDYNGNEQFF.

The chain uses TRBV2 and TRBJ2-5; 7 nucleotides line up with TRBD2. The length of the CDR3 is 13 residues. CDR1 is SNHLY, CDR2 FYNNEI, per germline. The V segment lost 6 bases and the J segment 6 bases; nucleotides outside the gene matches: 7. This CDR3 reads CASRWEGRQTQYF. CDR3 sequence (DNA): TGTGCCAGCAGGTGGGAGGGGAGGCAGACCCAGTACTTC.

The CDR3 DNA reads as TGTGCCAGTAGTATGGCCGGGACAGGGCTAGAGACCCAGTACTTC. Residues: CASSMAGTGLETQYF. The chain links TRBV19 to TRBJ2-5; 9 positions agree with TRBD1. The junction had 6 bases not matched to a gene; V was cut back by 3 bases and J by 4 bases. The CDR3 covers 15 residues. From germline, CDR1 is LNHDA and CDR2 SQIVND (reference sequence).

This chain's CDR3 is CASSLIGVANTGELFF. The CDR3 bases are TGCGCCAGCAGCTTGATTGGAGTCGCGAACACCGGGGAGCTGTTTTTT. This chain links TRBV5-1 with TRBJ2-2; D remains unclear. In germline, CDR1 is SGHRS, CDR2 YFSETQ. This CDR3 has 16 amino acids. Trimming took off 1 base at V and 0 bases at J, with 10 bases between the two ends.

As DNA, the CDR3 is TGTGCCAGCAGCCGGAGCGGGGGAGCCGAACGAAAGTTCTTC. This gives the protein CASSRSGGAERKFF. This sequence joins TRBV5-4 and TRBJ2-1; TRBD2 matches at 8 bases. Germline CDR1 SGHNT, CDR2 YYREEE (reference sequence). V lost 4 bases to trimming and J lost 14 bases; unmatched junction nucleotides: 14. The CDR3 spans 14 residues.

Concerning this clone itself: Here the CDR3 omits its conserved ending phenylalanine or tryptophan, so a read error is the likely source. It is unclear where the CDR3 begins or ends on the DNA, so no DNA is shown, and the CDR3 is as TCRdb lists it. The CDR3 loop is CASSPTGFP. V gene TRBV5-8 combines with J gene TRBJ2-7; TRBD1, the table's D call, was not compared with the DNA. The length of the CDR3 is 9 amino acids, counting both ends. CDR1 is SGHTS, CDR2 YDEGEE, per germline.

The V and J genes are TRBV11-3 and TRBJ2-3, with D perhaps TRBD2 (6 bases). Germline loops: CDR1 SGHNT, CDR2 YENEEA. Trimming left V 5 bases short and J 0 bases short, with 12 bases between. The CDR3 extends over 15 amino acids. The CDR3: CASSPRLGSTDTQYF. The CDR3 coding sequence is TGTGCCAGCAGCCCCAGACTAGGAAGCACAGATACGCAGTATTTT.

The chain links TRBV11-2 to TRBJ1-4, with D possibly being TRBD1 (6 bases). CDR1 is SGHAT, CDR2 FQNNGV, per germline. The length of the CDR3 is 14 residues. V lost 5 bases and J lost 5, with 12 bases in between. CDR3 amino acids: CASSLGQLNEKLFF. In DNA form, the CDR3 reads TGTGCCAGCAGCCTTGGACAGCTCAATGAAAAACTGTTTTTT.

The chain uses TRBV5-6 and TRBJ1-2, with 8 bases that match TRBD1. CDR3 length equals 14 residues. V was pared by 4 bases and J by 4 bases, with 6 bases of the junction left unmatched. CDR1 and CDR2 (germline): SGHDT, YYEEEE. The CDR3 sequence is CASSQPTGAYGYTF. The CDR3 coding sequence is TGTGCCAGCAGCCAACCGACAGGGGCCTATGGCTACACCTTC.

The chain couples TRBV23-1 to TRBJ1-1; 8 bases fit TRBD1. TRBV23-1 counts as an open reading frame of uncertain function. The CDR3 totals 15 residues. J was trimmed by 2 bases and V by 4 bases; bases with no gene match: 6. CDR3 region: CASSLGTGENTEAFF. The DNA for the CDR3 is TGCGCCAGCAGTCTTGGGACAGGCGAAAACACTGAAGCTTTCTTT.

The chain carries TRBV7-3 and TRBJ2-1; TRBD2 matches 8 bases. V was clipped by 5 bases and J by 3 bases; unmatched bases: 6. Germline V CDR1 and CDR2: SGHTA, FQGTGA. The CDR3 runs to 15 residues. The CDR3 reads CASSVSGTYYNEQFF. Here the CDR3 DNA reads TGTGCCAGCAGCGTTAGCGGGACATACTACAATGAGCAGTTCTTC.

The rearrangement links TRBV7-9 to TRBJ2-3, with TRBD2 as a possible D gene (5 bases). Germline V gene lookup returns CDR1 SEHNR and CDR2 FQNEAQ (reference sequence). V was clipped by 5 bases and J by 5 bases, with 20 bases between them. This CDR3 contains 16 residues. CDR3 sequence (DNA): TGTGCCAGCAGCCCTCTAAATGGGCCGGGGAGAGATACGCAGTATTTT. It translates to CASSPLNGPGRDTQYF.

The genes are TRBV19 and TRBJ1-4; D is uncertain. V lost 1 base and J lost 8, with 23 bases in between. The CDR3 spans 18 residues. In germline, CDR1 is LNHDA, CDR2 SQIVND (reference sequence). As DNA, the CDR3 is TGTGCCAGTAGTATAGCGGCCAGAGGGTCCGGAGGTTGGGAAAAACTGTTTTTT. Translation: CASSIAARGSGGWEKLFF.

The rearrangement uses TRBV5-1 and TRBJ2-3, with 12 bases that match TRBD1. The CDR3 has 15 residues. Germline CDR1 and CDR2: SGHRS and YFSETQ. Losses at the gene ends were 2 bases for V and 5 bases for J; bases not matched to a gene: 3. The CDR3 DNA sequence: TGCGCCAGCAGCTTCCGGGACAGGGGGCAAGATACGCAGTATTTT. Encoded protein: CASSFRDRGQDTQYF.

This chain uses TRBV6-5 with TRBJ1-1; 8 nucleotides agree with TRBD1. V shed 2 bases, J shed 10 bases, and the junction held 6 bases outside the gene matches. The length of the CDR3 is 13 residues. CDR1 is MNHEY, CDR2 SVGAGI, per germline. CDR3 amino acids: CASSYRTGGGAFF. For the CDR3, the DNA is TGTGCCAGCAGTTACAGAACAGGGGGGGGAGCTTTCTTT.

This rearrangement joins TRBV19 to TRBJ1-5, with 8 bases lining up with TRBD1. The ends lost 6 bases at V and 7 bases at J; junction bases unmatched: 11. This CDR3 region has 15 residues. Germline V CDR1 and CDR2: LNHDA, SQIVND (reference sequence). The DNA for the CDR3 is TGTGCCAGTAGCCAGCTGACAGGGGCCAAACAGCCCCAGCATTTT. This codes for CASSQLTGAKQPQHF.

The rearrangement joins TRBV2 to TRBJ1-5; 10 nucleotides line up with TRBD1. Looked up from germline, CDR1 is SNHLY and CDR2 is FYNNEI. V lost 6 bases, J lost 7 bases, and 6 bases stayed unmatched. The CDR3 length is 14 residues. Here the CDR3 DNA reads TGTGCCAGCAGCTCAGGACAGGGGGGACAGCCCCAGCATTTT. It translates to CASSSGQGGQPQHF.

The CDR3 is CASSLGGLWGDTQYF. DNA of the CDR3: TGTGCCAGCAGCTTAGGAGGACTCTGGGGAGATACGCAGTATTTT. J is TRBJ2-3 and V is TRBV11-2; D is possibly TRBD2 (5 bases). The CDR3 covers 15 residues. Between the trimmed V and J ends, which lost 1 base and 5 bases, there was a span of 13 bases. Germline loops: CDR1 SGHAT, CDR2 FQNNGV.